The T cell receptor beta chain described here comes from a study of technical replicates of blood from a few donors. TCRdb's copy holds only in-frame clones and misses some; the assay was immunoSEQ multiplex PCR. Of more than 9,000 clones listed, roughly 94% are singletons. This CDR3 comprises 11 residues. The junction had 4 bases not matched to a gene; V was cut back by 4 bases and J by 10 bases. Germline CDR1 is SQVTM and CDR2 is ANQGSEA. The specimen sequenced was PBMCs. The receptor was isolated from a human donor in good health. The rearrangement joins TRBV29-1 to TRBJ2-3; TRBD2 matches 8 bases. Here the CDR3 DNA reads TGCAGCGTTGTAGCGGGATCAGCGCAGTATTTT. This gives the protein CSVVAGSAQYF.